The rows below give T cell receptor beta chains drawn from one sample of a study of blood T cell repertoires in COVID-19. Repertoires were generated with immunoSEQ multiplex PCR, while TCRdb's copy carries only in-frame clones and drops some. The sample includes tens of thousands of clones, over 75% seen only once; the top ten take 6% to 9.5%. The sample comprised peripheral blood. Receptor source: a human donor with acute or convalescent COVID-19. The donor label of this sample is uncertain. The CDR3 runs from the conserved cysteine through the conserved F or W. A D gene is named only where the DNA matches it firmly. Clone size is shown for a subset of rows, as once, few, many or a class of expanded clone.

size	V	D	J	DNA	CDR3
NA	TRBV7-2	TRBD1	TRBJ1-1	TGTGCCAGCAGCTGGGGACAGCACACTGAAGCTTTCTTT	CASSWGQHTEAFF
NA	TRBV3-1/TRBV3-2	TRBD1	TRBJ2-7	TGTGCCAGCAGCCAGACATACCCCCGGGACAGGGCCTACGAGCAGTACTTC	CASSQTYPRDRAYEQYF
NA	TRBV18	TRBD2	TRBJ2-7	TGTGCCAGCTCACCGGGGAGCGGGGGGGTCTACGAGCAGTACTTC	CASSPGSGGVYEQYF
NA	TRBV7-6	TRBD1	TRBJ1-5	TGTGCCAGCAGCTTAGGGACAGGGACTCAGCCCCAGCATTTT	CASSLGTGTQPQHF
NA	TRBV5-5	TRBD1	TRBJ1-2	TGTGCCAGCAGCTTGACAGGGGGCAGGTATGGCTACACCTTC	CASSLTGGRYGYTF
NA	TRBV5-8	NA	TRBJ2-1	TGTGCCAGCAGCTCGATAGGGGGATCCTACAATGAGCAGTTCTTC	CASSSIGGSYNEQFF
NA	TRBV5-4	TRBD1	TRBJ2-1	TGTGCCAGCAGCACGGACAGGGAGCAGTTCTTC	CASSTDREQFF
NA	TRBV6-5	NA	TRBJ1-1	TGTGCCAGCAGTTCGTTGCGGGAAACTGAAGCTTTCTTT	CASSSLRETEAFF
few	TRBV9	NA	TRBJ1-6	TGTGCCAGCAGCCCAGGGGACATTAATTCACCCCTCCACTTT	CASSPGDINSPLHF
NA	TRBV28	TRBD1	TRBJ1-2	TGTGCCAGCAGGACCGGGACAGCTAACTATGGCTACACCTTC	CASRTGTANYGYTF